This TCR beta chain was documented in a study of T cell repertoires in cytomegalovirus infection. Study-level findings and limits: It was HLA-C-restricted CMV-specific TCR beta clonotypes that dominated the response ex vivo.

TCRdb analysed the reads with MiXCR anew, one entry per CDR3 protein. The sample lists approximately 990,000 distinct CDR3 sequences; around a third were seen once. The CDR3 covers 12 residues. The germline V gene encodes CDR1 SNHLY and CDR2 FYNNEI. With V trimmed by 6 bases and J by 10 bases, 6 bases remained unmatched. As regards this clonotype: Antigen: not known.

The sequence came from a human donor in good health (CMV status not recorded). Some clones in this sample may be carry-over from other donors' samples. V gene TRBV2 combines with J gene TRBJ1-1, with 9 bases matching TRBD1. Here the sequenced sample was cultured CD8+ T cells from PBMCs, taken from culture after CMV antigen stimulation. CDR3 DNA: TGTGCCAGCAGAGGGGACAGGGTGTCAGCTTTCTTT. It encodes CASRGDRVSAFF.